This passage covers 3 T cell receptor beta chains from one sample sequenced in a study of blood T cell repertoires in COVID-19. TCRdb's copy holds only in-frame clones and misses some; the assay was immunoSEQ multiplex PCR. This table holds over 150,000 clones, less than 90% found once. Material: peripheral blood. All receptors come from a man between 18 and 29 years old with active or convalescent COVID-19.

The CDR3 nucleotides are TGTGCCAGCAGTGACAGGTACAATGAGCAGTTCTTC. It encodes CASSDRYNEQFF. V gene TRBV27 combines with J gene TRBJ2-1; a possible D gene is TRBD1 (6 bases). The CDR3 spans 12 residues. V lost 5 bases, J lost 4 bases, and 6 bases lay in between. The V gene's germline CDR1 is MNHEY and CDR2 SMNVEV (reference sequence).

CDR3: CASSPWTGRSYEQYF. The CDR3 DNA reads as TGTGCCAGTAGTCCTTGGACAGGTCGTTCCTACGAGCAGTACTTC. The chain has TRBV19 and TRBJ2-7; 7 nucleotides align to TRBD1. V was pared by 5 bases and J by 1 base, with 8 bases of the junction left unmatched. Per the germline V gene, CDR1 is LNHDA and CDR2 is SQIVND (reference sequence). This CDR3 contains 15 residues. The full variable domain, its missing parts supplied by reference TRBV19 and TRBJ2-7, is DGGITQSPKYLFRKEGQNVTLSCEQNLNHDAMYWYRQDPGQGLRLIYYSQIVNDFQKGDIAEGYSVSREKKESFPLTVTSAQKNPTAFYLCASSPWTGRSYEQYFGPGTRLTVT.

The chain couples TRBV5-1 to TRBJ2-1; 10 positions match TRBD1. With V trimmed by 2 bases and J by 10 bases, 9 bases remained unmatched. CDR3 size: 15 residues. From germline, CDR1 is SGHRS and CDR2 YFSETQ. DNA for the CDR3: TGCGCCAGCAGCTTCGACAGGGGGCTTTCGAGGGAGCAGTTCTTC. Translation: CASSFDRGLSREQFF.